What follows is one T cell receptor beta chain and its context. The antigen is not known. The data originate from a study of T cell responses to AZD1222 COVID-19 vaccine. On the study more broadly: Some second doses came at about 4 weeks and others at about 12 weeks; these were pooled.

Study-wide points: Just five to seven people given AZD1222 tested seropositive at baseline. Distributed over spike, vaccine-associated CD4 TCRs predominated at 160-218 and 743-854. Spike-specific TCR depth and breadth grew after two AZD1222 doses.

TCRdb keeps only in-frame clones here, not all; method: immunoSEQ multiplex PCR. The sample records 75,000 to 100,000 clones, around nine tenths being singletons. The clonotype was recovered from an adult in good health. The specimen was peripheral blood, collected on day 0 of AZD1222 vaccination.

CDR3 bases: TGTGCCAGCAGCGACCGGACAGGGCGGGGCTATGGCTACACCTTC. It specifies CASSDRTGRGYGYTF. The rearrangement joins TRBV9 to TRBJ1-2; 8 bases are shared with TRBD1. The CDR3 consists of 15 residues. J was trimmed by 4 bases and V by 3 bases; bases with no gene match: 8. The V gene's germline CDR1 is SGDLS and CDR2 YYNGEE.